The T cell receptor (beta chain) under discussion was sequenced for a study of monozygotic twins with cystic fibrosis. Overall study results and limits: V usage most resembled the co-twin in 13 of 16 pairs. Clonality was generally low (median approximately 0.0095), higher in the most severe patients. Monozygotic CF twin pairs shared significantly more nucleotide-identical clonotypes than unrelated CF individuals did. Shared CDR3 numbers were not associated with age, concordance or severity.

With respect to this clone: Its antigen is still unknown.

Generated by immunoSEQ multiplex PCR, the TCRdb table keeps only in-frame clones and is missing some. The table lists approximately 36,000 clones, 90% to 95% of them singletons, with less than 0.2% in the top ten. The specimen was blood. The source is a boy aged 2 to 10 with cystic fibrosis.

This CDR3 reads CASSEALAAGQANYGYTF. For the CDR3, the DNA is TGTGCCAGCAGTGAGGCCCTTGCTGCGGGACAGGCTAACTATGGCTACACCTTC. The chain links TRBV6-1 to TRBJ1-2, with TRBD1 identical over 8 bases. The germline CDR1 and CDR2 sequences are MNHNS and SASEGT. This CDR3 contains 18 residues. The V and J ends lost 3 bases and 0 bases, in that order; junction bases with no gene match: 12.